The 12 T cell receptor beta chains listed next were all sequenced from one sample in a study of cytomegalovirus exposure and HLA in healthy donors. The PCR was carried out with 60 Vbeta primers and 13 Jbeta primers. The repertoire was sequenced with immunoSEQ multiplex PCR; TCRdb's copy has only in-frame clones and lacks some. The top ten hold approximately 2.9% of the sample, which has approximately 130,000 clones, around 73% seen once. The sequencing sample was made of PBMCs. Source of these receptors: a human donor in good health.

On this clone: One junction end disagrees with the germline gene, perhaps due to a read error. CDR3 sequence: CSSSPIGVYGYTF. CDR3 nucleotides: TGTTCCAGCAGCCCTATTGGAGTGTATGGCTACACCTTC. The chain recombines TRBV7-9 with TRBJ1-2, with D uncertain. Looked up from germline, CDR1 is SEHNR and CDR2 is FQNEAQ (reference sequence). There are 13 residues in the CDR3.

This clone has more than one count but fewer than ten. This chain links TRBV27 with TRBJ2-6; maybe TRBD1 (6 bases). The CDR3 length is 17 residues. The germline V and J ends were trimmed by 9 bases and 6 bases, with 24 bases remaining between them. Germline assignment: CDR1 MNHEY and CDR2 SMNVEV (reference sequence). The CDR3 DNA reads TGTGCCAGGGAACCGGGACAAATGCCGCCTTTGGCCAACGTCCTGACTTTC. This codes for CAREPGQMPPLANVLTF.

In this sample, this clone turned up a few times. This chain joins TRBV7-2 and TRBJ2-1, with 9 bases identical to TRBD1. The V and J ends lost 5 bases and 12 bases, in that order; junction bases with no gene match: 11. Germline-derived CDR1 and CDR2 are SGHTA and FQGNSA. The CDR3 has 14 amino acids. The CDR3 sequence is CASSRDRVNPWQFF. The CDR3 DNA reads TGTGCCAGCAGCCGGGACAGGGTGAATCCGTGGCAGTTCTTC.

The chain recombines TRBV30 with TRBJ2-7, with D maybe TRBD2 (5 bases). This CDR3 is built from 12 residues. CDR1 and CDR2 (germline): GTSNPN, SVGIG (reference sequence). V gave up 3 bases and J gave up 5 bases, with 11 bases separating them. The CDR3 region is CAWRNNGDEQYF. CDR3 in DNA: TGTGCCTGGAGAAATAACGGGGACGAGCAGTACTTC.

In DNA, the CDR3 is TGTGCCAGCAGCTTATCTGAGGGCCGGGCCGGGGAGCTGTTTTTT. It translates to CASSLSEGRAGELFF. The chain has TRBV7-3 and TRBJ2-2; a weak D match, TRBD2 (5 bases). Germline-derived CDR1 and CDR2 are SGHTA and FQGTGA. This CDR3 has 15 residues. Between the trimmed V and J ends, which lost 2 bases and 6 bases, there was a span of 13 bases.

CDR3: CASSPGWGTDTQYF. The CDR3, as DNA: TGTGCCAGCAGTCCGGGGTGGGGCACAGATACGCAGTATTTT. The chain combines TRBV6-5 with TRBJ2-3; D perhaps matches TRBD2 (5 bases). Trimming removed 5 bases at V and 1 base at J, with 10 bases between. The length of the CDR3 is 14 residues. Germline CDR1 is MNHEY and CDR2 is SVGAGI.

The chain combines TRBV18 with TRBJ2-1; no reliable D call. The germline gives CDR1 KGHSH, CDR2 LQKENI. CDR3 length: 13 amino acids. The V and J ends lost 2 bases and 11 bases respectively, with 13 bases between them. CDR3 sequence reads: CASSPIESAKQFF. CDR3 coding DNA: TGTGCCAGCTCACCAATTGAGAGCGCCAAGCAGTTCTTC. The entire variable domain, with the rest obtained from reference TRBV18 and TRBJ2-1, is as follows: NAGVMQNPRHLVRRRGQEARLRCSPMKGHSHVYWYRQLPEEGLKFMVYLQKENIIDESGMPKERFSAEFPKEGPSILRIQQVVRGDSAAYFCASSPIESAKQFFGPGTRLTVL.

The sample holds one count of this clone. This rearrangement joins TRBV7-2 to TRBJ2-5; TRBD2 matches at 8 bases. Germline assignment: CDR1 SGHTA and CDR2 FQGNSA. The V and J ends lost 1 base and 4 bases, in that order; junction bases with no gene match: 17. This CDR3 is built from 19 residues. The CDR3 nucleotides are TGTGCCAGCAGCTTAGGGGGGTACGGGAGGGCCGCGCGGGGAGAGACCCAGTACTTC. This codes for CASSLGGYGRAARGETQYF. Full variable domain (missing parts from reference TRBV7-2 and TRBJ2-5): GAGVSQSPSNKVTEKGKDVELRCDPISGHTALYWYRQSLGQGLEFLIYFQGNSAPDKSGLPSDRFSAERTGGSVSTLTIQRTQQEDSAVYLCASSLGGYGRAARGETQYFGPGTRLLVL.

The chain is built from TRBV6-5 and TRBJ2-7; tentatively, D is TRBD2 (6 bases). Germline V CDR1 and CDR2: MNHEY, SVGAGI. The V end was cut by 7 bases, the J end by 0 bases, with 10 bases between. CDR3 size: 13 residues. The CDR3 protein is CASTPGSSYEQYF. CDR3 in DNA: TGTGCCAGCACCCCCGGGAGCTCCTACGAGCAGTACTTC.

This clone was recorded once. The chain combines TRBV7-9 with TRBJ1-1, with D possibly TRBD1 on 6 matching bases. With 1 base removed from V and 0 bases from J, the gap between germline ends came to 15 bases. The length of the CDR3 is 17 residues. CDR1 and CDR2 (germline): SEHNR, FQNEAQ (reference sequence). CDR3 coding DNA: TGTGCCAGCAGCTTAGAAGGGGACACCAACCTGAACACTGAAGCTTTCTTT. It encodes CASSLEGDTNLNTEAFF.

This clone appeared once. V is TRBV2 and J is TRBJ2-3, with D tentatively TRBD2 (6 bases). V lost 6 bases and J lost 2, with 15 bases in between. The CDR3 runs to 15 residues. Germline-derived CDR1 and CDR2 are SNHLY and FYNNEI. CDR3 sequence (DNA): TGTGCCAGCAGGGAGAGGGGACTTCACACAGATACGCAGTATTTT. It translates to CASRERGLHTDTQYF.

The chain combines TRBV21-1 with TRBJ1-4; TRBD1, the table's D call, lacks a check against the DNA. TRBV21-1 has pseudogene status. The CDR3 totals 15 residues. The CDR3 DNA follows: TGTGCCAGCAGGCGCCTGGGACAGCCTAATGAAAAACTGTTTTTT. It is translated as CASRRLGQPNEKLFF.